Listed here is a single TCR beta chain. Its antigen is as yet unknown. V was pared by 5 bases and J by 9 bases, with 17 bases between. This CDR3 contains 14 residues. CDR1 and CDR2 from the germline V gene are SEHNR and FQNEAQ (reference sequence). 13 Jbeta primers and 60 Vbeta primers were used for the PCR. Generated by immunoSEQ multiplex PCR, the TCRdb table keeps only in-frame clones and is missing some. The table records over 95,000 clones, around two thirds of them present only once. The sample comes from a study of cytomegalovirus exposure and HLA in healthy donors. Study-level results: Listed as cytomegalovirus-associated were more than 150 TCR beta chains.

These donors counted as nominally healthy when sampled, but unrecorded immune exposures were likely. The sample was PBMCs. This sequence was found in a human donor in good health. The chain combines TRBV7-9 with TRBJ1-3; possibly TRBD1 for D (5 bases). The CDR3 loop reads CASSLQGKMGTIYF. The CDR3 nucleotides are TGTGCCAGCAGCCTCCAGGGAAAGATGGGCACCATATATTTT.